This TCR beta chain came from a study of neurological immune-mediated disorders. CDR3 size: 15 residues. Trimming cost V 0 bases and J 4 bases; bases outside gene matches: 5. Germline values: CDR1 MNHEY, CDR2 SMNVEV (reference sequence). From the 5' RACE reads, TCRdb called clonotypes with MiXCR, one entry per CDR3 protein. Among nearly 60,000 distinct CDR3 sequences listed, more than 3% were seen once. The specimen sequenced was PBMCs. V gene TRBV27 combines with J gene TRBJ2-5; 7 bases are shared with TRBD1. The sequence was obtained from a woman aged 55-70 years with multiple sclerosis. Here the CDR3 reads CASSLSQGLVETQYF. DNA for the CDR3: TGTGCCAGCAGTTTATCACAGGGGCTCGTAGAGACCCAGTACTTC.